Presented here are 22 T cell receptor beta chains from one specimen sequenced in a study of blood T cell repertoires in COVID-19. TCRdb's table, derived via immunoSEQ multiplex PCR, lists solely in-frame clones and lacks some. The sample lists about 400,000 clones, 70% to 90% seen once, with around 1.9% in the top ten. Sequences were obtained from PBMCs or T cells enriched from blood (not recorded which). These receptors were taken from a woman between 40 and 50 years old with acute COVID-19.

The chain has TRBV9 and TRBJ1-3; D possibly corresponds to TRBD1 (6 bases). Germline V gene sequence: CDR1 SGDLS, CDR2 YYNGEE. V was pared by 4 bases and J by 0 bases, with 11 bases between. CDR3 length: 15 residues. The CDR3 coding sequence is TGTGCCAGCAGCTCCCCCAGGGGCTCTGGAAACACCATATATTTT. This codes for CASSSPRGSGNTIYF.

The chain couples TRBV2 to TRBJ2-1; D perhaps matches TRBD1 (6 bases). The germline CDR1 and CDR2 sequences are SNHLY and FYNNEI. There are 15 residues in the CDR3. V was shortened by 8 bases and J by 8 bases, with 22 bases between the two germline ends. CDR3 in DNA: TGTGCCAGCTGTTTAGTCCCCTATGGGGGCTATGAGCAGTTCTTC. It is translated as CASCLVPYGGYEQFF.

V usage is TRBV10-3 and J usage is TRBJ2-5; 7 bases match TRBD2. This CDR3 has 14 amino acids. The germline V gene has CDR1 ENHRY and CDR2 SYGVKD. After removal of 6 bases from V and 0 bases from J, the junction contained 4 bases not matched to a gene. The CDR3 DNA reads as TGTGCCATCAGGGGCGGGGGTTACCAAGAGACCCAGTACTTC. Its translation is CAIRGGGYQETQYF.

This chain joins TRBV24-1 and TRBJ1-2, with TRBD1 matching over 9 bases. The CDR3 spans 13 residues. In germline, CDR1 is KGHDR, CDR2 SFDVKD. V lost 3 bases, J lost 8 bases, and 3 bases stayed unmatched. The CDR3 bases are TGTGCCACCAGTGATCACAGGGGGCACGGCTACACCTTC. As protein: CATSDHRGHGYTF.

V usage is TRBV30 and J usage is TRBJ1-2; 8 bases fit TRBD1. The V and J ends lost 8 bases and 7 bases, in that order; junction bases with no gene match: 12. Germline CDR1 is GTSNPN and CDR2 is SVGIG (reference sequence). CDR3 length: 13 amino acids. CDR3 sequence: CASGQGLLRGYTF. The CDR3 DNA sequence: TGTGCCAGCGGACAGGGTCTGCTGCGTGGCTACACCTTC.

Of note for this clone: Within the sample, other DNA sequences also encode this same CDR3. The V gene is TRBV11-2, the J gene TRBJ2-7; a weak D match, TRBD1 (6 bases). Germline CDR1 SGHAT, CDR2 FQNNGV. Trimming removed 0 bases from V and 0 bases from J, with 6 bases in between. This CDR3 is 14 amino acids long. The CDR3 loop reads CASSLEQGSYEQYF. For the CDR3, the DNA is TGTGCCAGCAGCTTAGAACAGGGCTCCTACGAGCAGTACTTC.

This CDR3 is CASSQAGPGGNEQFF. The CDR3 DNA reads TGTGCCAGCAGCCAAGCGGGGCCAGGGGGCAATGAGCAGTTCTTC. The V call is TRBV14, the J call TRBJ2-1, with 7 bases matching TRBD1. This CDR3 has 15 residues. V lost 1 base and J lost 6; bases outside the gene matches: 6. Germline CDR1 SGHDN, CDR2 FVKESK. Full variable domain (rest looked up from reference TRBV14 and TRBJ2-1): EAGVTQFPSHSVIEKGQTVTLRCDPISGHDNLYWYRRVMGKEIKFLLHFVKESKQDESGMPNNRFLAERTGGTYSTLKVQPAELEDSGVYFCASSQAGPGGNEQFFGPGTRLTVL.

The chain has TRBV30 and TRBJ2-1; TRBD1 agrees at 9 bases. V lost 1 base to trimming and J lost 9 bases; unmatched junction nucleotides: 4. CDR3 length: 13 amino acids. Germline CDR1 GTSNPN, CDR2 SVGIG (reference sequence). The CDR3 DNA is TGTGCCTGGAGTGACACAGGGGGCAGTGAGCAGTTCTTC. Translation: CAWSDTGGSEQFF.

This rearrangement joins TRBV7-2 to TRBJ1-2; D not resolved. This CDR3 comprises 14 residues. V was trimmed by 5 bases and J by 0 bases, leaving 10 bases between them. Looked up from germline, CDR1 is SGHTA and CDR2 is FQGNSA. The CDR3 sequence is CASSPGLSNYGYTF. In DNA, the CDR3 is TGTGCCAGCAGCCCAGGACTCTCTAACTATGGCTACACCTTC. The complete variable domain, with remaining parts taken from reference TRBV7-2 and TRBJ1-2, reads GAGVSQSPSNKVTEKGKDVELRCDPISGHTALYWYRQSLGQGLEFLIYFQGNSAPDKSGLPSDRFSAERTGGSVSTLTIQRTQQEDSAVYLCASSPGLSNYGYTFGSGTRLTVV.

This clone was found once. The rearrangement uses TRBV5-1 and TRBJ1-1; 9 nucleotides agree with TRBD1. This CDR3 has 14 residues. The germline V gene has CDR1 SGHRS and CDR2 YFSETQ. Losses at the gene ends were 4 bases for V and 3 bases for J; bases not matched to a gene: 4. The CDR3 DNA follows: TGCGCCAGCAGCCCACAGGGGGCGTACACTGAAGCTTTCTTT. Amino acids: CASSPQGAYTEAFF.

The chain employs TRBV7-9 and TRBJ2-7, with 10 nucleotides matching TRBD1. Trimming at V came to 8 bases and at J to 3 bases, leaving 13 bases not matched to a gene. Germline lookup yields CDR1 SEHNR and CDR2 FQNEAQ (reference sequence). The CDR3 is 16 amino acids. The CDR3 loop is CASQTGTGEGIYEQYF. The CDR3 nucleotides are TGTGCCAGCCAGACCGGGACAGGGGAAGGGATCTACGAGCAGTACTTC.

This clone was seen a handful of times. CDR3 residues: CASSVLGHRTDTQYF. The CDR3 region has the DNA TGTGCCAGCAGCGTCTTAGGACACCGCACAGATACGCAGTATTTT. V usage is TRBV9 and J usage is TRBJ2-3; D may be TRBD1 (5 bases). Trimming removed 2 bases from V and 1 base from J, with 11 bases in between. The CDR3 length is 15 residues. CDR1 and CDR2 from the germline V gene are SGDLS and YYNGEE.

V usage is TRBV30 and J usage is TRBJ2-5, with 10 bases lining up with TRBD2. Trimming removed 0 bases from V and 4 bases from J; junction bases left unmatched: 5. The CDR3 spans 15 residues. CDR1 is GTSNPN, CDR2 SVGIG, per germline (reference sequence). The DNA of the CDR3 is TGTGCCTGGAGTGTACTAGCGGGGCAAATAGAGACCCAGTACTTC. The encoded protein is CAWSVLAGQIETQYF.

This chain connects TRBV30 to TRBJ1-2; weak D call: TRBD1 (6 bases). The germline V gene has CDR1 GTSNPN and CDR2 SVGIG (reference sequence). The CDR3 length is 13 residues. Trimming removed 6 bases from V and 7 bases from J, with 18 bases in between. The CDR3 coding sequence is TGTGCCTGCCAGGAGGGGGGGGTCGGTGGCTACACCTTC. As protein: CACQEGGVGGYTF.

The chain couples TRBV27 to TRBJ1-1; tentative D call: TRBD1 (5 bases). In germline, CDR1 is MNHEY, CDR2 SMNVEV (reference sequence). The V end lost 5 bases, the J end lost 5 bases, and 21 bases lay between the germline ends. The CDR3 has 16 residues. The DNA for the CDR3 is TGTGCCAGCAGTCTATGGGAGCCCTCGCGGGGGACTGAAGCTTTCTTT. Protein sequence: CASSLWEPSRGTEAFF.

The chain couples TRBV19 to TRBJ1-2; 9 bases are shared with TRBD1. The length of the CDR3 is 14 residues. V lost 3 bases to trimming and J lost 7 bases; unmatched junction nucleotides: 6. Looked up from germline, CDR1 is LNHDA and CDR2 is SQIVND (reference sequence). CDR3 residues: CASSILRTGAGYTF. As DNA, the CDR3 is TGTGCCAGTAGTATCCTCCGGACAGGGGCTGGCTACACCTTC.

This chain connects TRBV7-9 to TRBJ2-1, with D unresolved. The CDR3 is made up of 15 amino acids. Looked up from germline, CDR1 is SEHNR and CDR2 is FQNEAQ (reference sequence). The V and J ends lost 4 bases and 1 base respectively, with 11 bases between them. The CDR3 is CASSSSAGSYNEQFF. The CDR3 nucleotides are TGTGCCAGCAGCTCCTCAGCAGGATCCTACAATGAGCAGTTCTTC.

The chain links TRBV19 to TRBJ2-7; a weak D match, TRBD1 (5 bases). V was cut by 3 bases and J by 2 bases, with 8 bases left in between. This CDR3 is built from 13 residues. Germline CDR1 reads LNHDA; CDR2 reads SQIVND (reference sequence). This chain's CDR3 is CASSMGRAYEQYF. DNA of the CDR3: TGTGCCAGTAGTATGGGCAGGGCCTACGAGCAGTACTTC.

The chain joins TRBV5-6 to TRBJ2-1; 8 bases match TRBD2. This CDR3 spans 15 amino acids. The trim removed 4 bases at V and 0 bases at J, leaving 3 bases unmatched. Germline-derived CDR1 and CDR2 are SGHDT and YYEEEE. CDR3 sequence: CASSGGGSSYNEQFF. CDR3 coding DNA: TGTGCCAGCAGCGGCGGGGGGAGCTCCTACAATGAGCAGTTCTTC.

The chain carries TRBV27 and TRBJ2-5, with 7 bases that match TRBD2. The CDR3 has 14 amino acids. Per the germline V gene, CDR1 is MNHEY and CDR2 is SMNVEV (reference sequence). V trimming: 5 bases; J trimming: 3 bases; junction bases outside the gene matches: 6. CDR3 in DNA: TGTGCCAGCAGTGCCTCTAGCGGCGAAGAGACCCAGTACTTC. It translates to CASSASSGEETQYF.

The chain combines TRBV3-1 (or the pseudogene TRBV3-2) with TRBJ2-7; D might be TRBD1 (5 bases). The V gene's germline CDR1 is LGHDT and CDR2 YNNKEL (reference sequence). V was cut by 7 bases and J by 0 bases, with 13 bases left in between. The CDR3 length is 14 residues. CDR3 region: CASTTGESSYEQYF. The DNA for the CDR3 is TGTGCCAGCACAACAGGTGAGAGCTCCTACGAGCAGTACTTC.

The chain employs TRBV11-2 and TRBJ2-3; 7 nucleotides match TRBD2. J lost 2 bases, V lost 3 bases, and 5 bases had no gene match. Germline CDR1 reads SGHAT; CDR2 reads FQNNGV. CDR3 length: 15 residues. The CDR3, as DNA: TGTGCCAGCAGCTTTCTCGCGGGGGACACAGATACGCAGTATTTT. This codes for CASSFLAGDTDTQYF.